This T cell receptor beta chain was recorded in a study of cytomegalovirus exposure and HLA in healthy donors (TCRdb year 2017). Concerning the study at large: According to a later analysis, the approximately 120 validation repertoires were produced on the same platform as the 680 or so repertoires of the first cohort. The study was designed to test whether signatures of past pathogen exposure could be identified by cataloging public T cell receptors. Along with the roughly 670-subject first cohort, a separate validation cohort of 120 different subjects was used. To predict cytomegalovirus infection status, the study combined high-throughput TCR immunosequencing, statistical association of individual TCRs with disease status, and machine learning. Results and caveats for the whole study, not just this receptor: The study gave a list of some 150 TCR beta chains associated with cytomegalovirus. Most TCR sequences were observed very rarely across donors, whereas some public TCRs were present in many individuals. Subsequent analysis determined that TCRs grouped into clusters in the first cohort also showed a tendency toward co-occurrence across the approximately 110 validation repertoires, and 85% to 95% of cluster scores exceeded 0. A few of the identified cytomegalovirus-associated TCR beta chains were confirmed in vitro to be specific for cytomegalovirus antigens. The authors suggested that the approach could potentially be extended to other disease states and immunological phenotypes. A later analysis lacked HLA typing for the validation cohort, so it scored co-occurrence in that cohort across all 110 or so repertoires. In both the original and validation cohorts, the classifier was reported to diagnose cytomegalovirus status with high specificity and sensitivity.

Unmatched junction bases come to 10, with V trimmed by 11 bases and J by 5 bases. Counted from cysteine to phenylalanine, this CDR3 has 14 amino acids. This entry keeps only the CDR3 DNA: 42 bases, framed from base 1. Taken from the germline V gene, the CDR1 and CDR2 loops are ENHRY and SYGVKD. A remark on this clone: Its antigen specificity is not known. No clone much larger than this one lies a single base away; base qualities are absent.

Donors formed part of the validation cohort, which comprised fewer than 150 subjects and was distinct from the first cohort of under 800 subjects. Libraries were constructed by the immunoSEQ multiplex PCR assay. The study's own analysis went as follows. A statistical classification framework was developed to diagnose cytomegalovirus status using the catalog of TCR beta chain sequences. Held by TCRdb, this immuneACCESS table contains in-frame sequences only and omits some clones. Under half of the omission traces to an unresolved V gene where checked; the cause of the rest is unknown. The V and J calls and the clone size are those of that table, but D and trimming were determined from the DNA. In this sample the table shows fewer than 250,000 clones, over 80% of which occur a single time. Over 13% of the sample goes to the ten largest clones.

The receptor chain draws on TRBV10-3 and TRBJ1-5; TRBD1 lines up with 9 middle nucleotides. The specimen sequenced was PBMCs. This TCR came from a woman in her 30s in good health and CMV-seropositive. The CDR3 amino acid sequence is: CASRDRDWDQPQHF. The bases read TGTGCCTCCCGGGACAGGGATTGGGATCAGCCCCAGCATTTT.